One TCR beta chain is described in this entry. Its antigen is not identified. Data came from immunoSEQ multiplex PCR; TCRdb stores just in-frame clones and leaves some out. Of 250,000 to 300,000 clones in the sample, 90% to 95% were seen once. The CDR3 is 13 amino acids. V was pared by 8 bases and J by 2 bases, with 10 bases between. Germline assignment: CDR1 WNHNN and CDR2 SYGVQD (reference sequence). These data originate in a study of T cell responses to AZD1222 COVID-19 vaccine. General study findings and limits: Seropositive AZD1222 recipients at baseline numbered only six or seven.

Pooling was applied to second doses at about 4 or about 12 weeks. The chain is built from TRBV10-1 and TRBJ1-5; D is unresolved. Sample: peripheral blood, taken 28 days after the second AZD1222 dose. This clonotype was obtained from an adult who received the AZD1222 COVID-19 vaccine. The chain's CDR3 is CASLGGGNQPQHF. CDR3 in DNA: TGCGCCAGCCTGGGAGGTGGCAATCAGCCCCAGCATTTT.